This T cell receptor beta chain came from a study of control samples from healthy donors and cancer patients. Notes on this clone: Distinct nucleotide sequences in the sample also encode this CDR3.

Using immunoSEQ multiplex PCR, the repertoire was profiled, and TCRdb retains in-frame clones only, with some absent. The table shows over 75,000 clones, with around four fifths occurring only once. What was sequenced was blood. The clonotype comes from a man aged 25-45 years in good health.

This chain's CDR3 is CASSLGGYEQYF. The DNA of the CDR3 is TGTGCCAGCAGCTTGGGGGGCTACGAGCAGTACTTC. This chain uses TRBV5-6 with TRBJ2-7; no reliable D call. Trimming shortened V by 0 bases and J by 3 bases, and 4 bases separated the two germline ends. CDR1 and CDR2 (germline): SGHDT, YYEEEE. The CDR3 is made up of 12 amino acids.